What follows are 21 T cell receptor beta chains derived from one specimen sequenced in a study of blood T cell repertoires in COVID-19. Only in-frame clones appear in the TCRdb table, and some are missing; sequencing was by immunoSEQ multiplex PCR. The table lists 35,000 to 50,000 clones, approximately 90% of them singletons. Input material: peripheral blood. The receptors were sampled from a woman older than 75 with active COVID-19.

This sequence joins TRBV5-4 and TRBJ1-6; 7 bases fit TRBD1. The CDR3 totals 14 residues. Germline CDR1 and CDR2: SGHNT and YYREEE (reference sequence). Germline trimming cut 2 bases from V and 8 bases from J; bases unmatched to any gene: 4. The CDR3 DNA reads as TGTGCCAGCAGCTTAGACAGGGTCCATTCACCCCTCCACTTT. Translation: CASSLDRVHSPLHF.

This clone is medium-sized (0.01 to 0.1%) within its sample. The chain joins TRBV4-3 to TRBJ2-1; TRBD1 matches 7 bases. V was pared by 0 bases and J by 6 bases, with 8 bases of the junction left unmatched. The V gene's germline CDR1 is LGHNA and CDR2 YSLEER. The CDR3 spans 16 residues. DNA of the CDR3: TGCGCCAGCAGCCAAGAAGTGGGAGACAGGGTCAATGAGCAGTTCTTC. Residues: CASSQEVGDRVNEQFF.

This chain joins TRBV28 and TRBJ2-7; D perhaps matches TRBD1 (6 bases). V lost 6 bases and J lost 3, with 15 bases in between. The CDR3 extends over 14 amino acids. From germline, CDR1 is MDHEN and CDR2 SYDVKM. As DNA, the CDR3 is TGTGCCAGCAGGGTAACAGGGAACCTCTACGAGCAGTACTTC. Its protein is CASRVTGNLYEQYF.

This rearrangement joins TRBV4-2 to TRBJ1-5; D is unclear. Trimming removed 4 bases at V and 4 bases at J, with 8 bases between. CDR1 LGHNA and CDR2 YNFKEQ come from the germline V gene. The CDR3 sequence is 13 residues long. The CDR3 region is CASSPYLNQPQHF. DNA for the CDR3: TGTGCCAGCAGCCCCTACCTAAATCAGCCCCAGCATTTT.

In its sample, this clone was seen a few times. The CDR3, as DNA: TGTGCCAGCAGCCATTACAGGGGATCGAACACCGGGGAGCTGTTTTTT. Its protein product is CASSHYRGSNTGELFF. The rearrangement uses TRBV5-4 and TRBJ2-2; 7 positions agree with TRBD1. CDR1 and CDR2 from the germline V gene are SGHNT and YYREEE (reference sequence). V lost 4 bases to trimming and J lost 0 bases; unmatched junction nucleotides: 6. This CDR3 spans 16 amino acids.

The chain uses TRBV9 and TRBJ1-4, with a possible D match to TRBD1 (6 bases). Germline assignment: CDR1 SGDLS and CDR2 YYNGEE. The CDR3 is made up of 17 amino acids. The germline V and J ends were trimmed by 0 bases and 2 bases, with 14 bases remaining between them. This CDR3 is CASSVGQGSPTNEKLFF. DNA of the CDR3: TGTGCCAGCAGCGTAGGTCAGGGGTCCCCCACTAATGAAAAACTGTTTTTT.

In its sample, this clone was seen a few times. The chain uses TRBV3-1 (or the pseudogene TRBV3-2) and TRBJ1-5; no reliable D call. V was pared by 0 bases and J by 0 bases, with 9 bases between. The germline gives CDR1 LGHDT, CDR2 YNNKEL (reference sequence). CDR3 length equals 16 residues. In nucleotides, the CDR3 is TGTGCCAGCAGCCAAGATCCCGGGTATAGCAATCAGCCCCAGCATTTT. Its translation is CASSQDPGYSNQPQHF.

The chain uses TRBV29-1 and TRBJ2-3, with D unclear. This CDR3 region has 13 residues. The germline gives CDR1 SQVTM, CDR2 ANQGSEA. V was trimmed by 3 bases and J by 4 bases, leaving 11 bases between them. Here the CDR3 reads CSVDLRMADTQYF. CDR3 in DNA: TGCAGCGTTGATCTACGAATGGCAGATACGCAGTATTTT.

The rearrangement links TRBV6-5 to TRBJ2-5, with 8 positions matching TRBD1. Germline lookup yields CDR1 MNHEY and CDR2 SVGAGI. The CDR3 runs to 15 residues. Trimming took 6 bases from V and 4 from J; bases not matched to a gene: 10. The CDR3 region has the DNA TGTGCCAGCAGGGGGGGACAGGCAAGAGGAGAGACCCAGTACTTC. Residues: CASRGGQARGETQYF.

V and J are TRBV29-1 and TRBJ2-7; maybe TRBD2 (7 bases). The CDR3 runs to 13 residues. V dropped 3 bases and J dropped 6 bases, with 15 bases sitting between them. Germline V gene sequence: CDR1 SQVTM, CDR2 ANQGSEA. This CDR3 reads CSVDVGGRSEQYF. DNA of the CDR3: TGCAGCGTTGACGTGGGGGGGCGTAGCGAGCAGTACTTC.

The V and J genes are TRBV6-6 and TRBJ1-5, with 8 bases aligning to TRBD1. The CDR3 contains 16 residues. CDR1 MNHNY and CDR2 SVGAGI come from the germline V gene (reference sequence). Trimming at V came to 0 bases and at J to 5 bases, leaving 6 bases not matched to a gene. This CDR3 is CASSYSPDRAHQPQHF. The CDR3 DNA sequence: TGTGCCAGCAGTTACTCGCCGGACAGGGCGCATCAGCCCCAGCATTTT.

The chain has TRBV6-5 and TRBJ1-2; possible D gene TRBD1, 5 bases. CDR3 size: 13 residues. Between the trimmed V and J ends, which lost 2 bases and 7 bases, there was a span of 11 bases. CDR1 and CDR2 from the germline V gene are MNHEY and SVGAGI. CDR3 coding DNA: TGTGCCAGCAGTTACGGGTCGACAGTTGGCTACACCTTC. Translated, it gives CASSYGSTVGYTF.

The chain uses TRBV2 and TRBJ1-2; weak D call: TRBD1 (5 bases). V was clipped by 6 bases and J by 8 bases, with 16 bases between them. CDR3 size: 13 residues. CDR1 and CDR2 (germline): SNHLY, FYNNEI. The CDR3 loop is CASSAGGKDGYTF. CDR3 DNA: TGTGCCAGCAGCGCCGGGGGAAAGGACGGCTACACCTTC.

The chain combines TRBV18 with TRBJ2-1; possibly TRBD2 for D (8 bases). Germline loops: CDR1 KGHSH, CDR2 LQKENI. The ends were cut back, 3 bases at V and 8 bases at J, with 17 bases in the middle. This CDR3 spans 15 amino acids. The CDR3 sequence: CASSPGLGGWDEQFF. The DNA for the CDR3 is TGTGCCAGCTCACCGGGACTAGGGGGCTGGGATGAGCAGTTCTTC.

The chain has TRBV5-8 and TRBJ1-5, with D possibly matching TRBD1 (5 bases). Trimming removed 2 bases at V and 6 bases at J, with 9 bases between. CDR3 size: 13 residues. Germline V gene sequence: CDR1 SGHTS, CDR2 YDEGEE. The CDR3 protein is CASSFAGGQPQHF. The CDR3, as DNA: TGTGCCAGCAGCTTCGCCGGGGGTCAGCCCCAGCATTTT.

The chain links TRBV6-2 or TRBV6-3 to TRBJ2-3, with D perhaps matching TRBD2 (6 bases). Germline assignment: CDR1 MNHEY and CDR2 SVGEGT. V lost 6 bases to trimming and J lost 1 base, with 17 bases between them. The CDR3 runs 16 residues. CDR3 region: CASSGGLRSRTDTQYF. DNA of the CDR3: TGTGCCAGCAGCGGAGGGCTCAGGAGCCGCACAGATACGCAGTATTTT.

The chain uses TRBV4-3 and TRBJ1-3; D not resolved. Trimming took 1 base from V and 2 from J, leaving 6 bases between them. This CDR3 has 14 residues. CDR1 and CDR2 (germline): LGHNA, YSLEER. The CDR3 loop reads CASSQAGAGNTIYF. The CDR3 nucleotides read TGCGCCAGCAGCCAAGCAGGTGCTGGAAACACCATATATTTT.

The CDR3 bases are TGTGCCAGCAGCTCCCACAGGGAAAATAATTCACCCCTCCACTTT. Amino acids: CASSSHRENNSPLHF. The chain is built from TRBV5-6 and TRBJ1-6; D perhaps matches TRBD1 (6 bases). The CDR3 sequence is 15 residues long. V lost 3 bases and J lost 5, with 12 bases in between. Germline loops: CDR1 SGHDT, CDR2 YYEEEE.

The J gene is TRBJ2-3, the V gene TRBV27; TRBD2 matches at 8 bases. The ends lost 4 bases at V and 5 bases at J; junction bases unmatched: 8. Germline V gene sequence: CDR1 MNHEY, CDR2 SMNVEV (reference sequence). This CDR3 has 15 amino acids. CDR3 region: CASSSGRGAGDTQYF. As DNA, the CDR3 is TGTGCCAGCAGTTCTGGGCGGGGGGCCGGAGATACGCAGTATTTT.

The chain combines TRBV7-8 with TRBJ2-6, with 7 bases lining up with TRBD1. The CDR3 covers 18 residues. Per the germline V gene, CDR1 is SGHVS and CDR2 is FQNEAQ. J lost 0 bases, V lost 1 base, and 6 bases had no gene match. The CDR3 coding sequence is TGTGCCAGCAGCTTAGGAGGGGGCCTGATCTCTGGGGCCAACGTCCTGACTTTC. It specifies CASSLGGGLISGANVLTF.

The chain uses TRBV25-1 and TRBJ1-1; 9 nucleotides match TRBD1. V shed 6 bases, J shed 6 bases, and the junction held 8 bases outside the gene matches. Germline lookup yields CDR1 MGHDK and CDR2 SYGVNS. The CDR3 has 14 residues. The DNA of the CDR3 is TGTGCCAGCAGAAGAACAGGGGGCATTTCTGAAGCTTTCTTT. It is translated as CASRRTGGISEAFF.